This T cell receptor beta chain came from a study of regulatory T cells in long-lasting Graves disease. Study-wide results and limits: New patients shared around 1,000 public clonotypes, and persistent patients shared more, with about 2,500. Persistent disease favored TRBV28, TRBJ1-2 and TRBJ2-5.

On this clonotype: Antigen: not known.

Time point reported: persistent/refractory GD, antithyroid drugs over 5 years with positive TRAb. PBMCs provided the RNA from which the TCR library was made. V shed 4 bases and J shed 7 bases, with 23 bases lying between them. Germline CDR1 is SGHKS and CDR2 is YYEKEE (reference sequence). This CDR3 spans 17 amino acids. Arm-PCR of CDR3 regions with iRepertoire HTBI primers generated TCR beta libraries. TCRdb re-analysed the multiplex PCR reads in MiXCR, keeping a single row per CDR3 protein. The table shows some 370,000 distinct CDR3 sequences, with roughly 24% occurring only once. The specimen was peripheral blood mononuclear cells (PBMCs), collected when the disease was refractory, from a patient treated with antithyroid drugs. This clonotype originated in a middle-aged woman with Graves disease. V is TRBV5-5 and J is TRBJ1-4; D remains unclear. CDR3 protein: CASSVVSPLERGEKLFF. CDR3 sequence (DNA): TGTGCCAGCAGCGTGGTGAGCCCGCTTGAACGGGGTGAAAAACTGTTTTTT.